Included here is one T cell receptor (beta chain) sequence, with context. The repertoire was sequenced with immunoSEQ multiplex PCR; TCRdb's copy has only in-frame clones and lacks some. The data show roughly 2 million clones, 85% to 95% seen once. The data were taken from a study of shared clonotypes between healthy human individuals. The specimen was naive CD4+ T cells sorted from blood. As for subset: CD45RA+ positively selected. This clonotype originated in a man aged 18 to 29 in good health.

The CDR3 here is CASGSRLASGSYEQYF. The CDR3 DNA is TGTGCTAGTGGTTCCCGACTAGCGAGCGGCTCCTACGAGCAGTACTTC. The chain joins TRBV12-5 to TRBJ2-7, with 8 bases aligning to TRBD2. The CDR3 loop spans 16 amino acids. Germline V gives CDR1 LGHNT, CDR2 FRNRAP. V gave up 4 bases and J gave up 0 bases; unmatched junction bases: 8.